Each of the 24 T cell receptor beta chains below was sequenced from the same sample in a study of T cells in Graves' hyperthyroidism and ophthalmopathy. TCR beta CDR3 region amplification was performed from RNA transcripts. The HTBI set primed first-round TCR CDR3 RT-PCR. TCRdb redid the calling of the multiplex PCR reads with MiXCR, one entry per CDR3 protein. The sample holds nearly 600,000 distinct CDR3 sequences; 13% to 15% are singletons and the top ten take about 7%. The sequenced sample was blood. The receptor set was obtained from a woman between 18 and 30 years old with Graves' ophthalmopathy.

This clonotype occurred many times. This chain uses TRBV7-9 with TRBJ2-2, with D perhaps TRBD2 (6 bases). The CDR3 runs to 15 residues. Between the trimmed V and J ends, which lost 0 bases and 3 bases, there was a span of 8 bases. Per germline, CDR1 SEHNR and CDR2 FQNEAQ (reference sequence). CDR3 region: CASSLASGDTGELFF. The CDR3 region has the DNA TGTGCCAGCAGCTTAGCTAGCGGAGACACCGGGGAGCTGTTTTTT.

This clonotype has only one observation. The chain recombines TRBV19 with TRBJ2-5; D is undetermined. The CDR3 spans 13 residues. Germline V CDR1 and CDR2: LNHDA, SQIVND (reference sequence). V lost 3 bases and J 0 bases, leaving 5 bases between the germline ends. CDR3 protein: CASSMPYQETQYF. The CDR3 coding sequence is TGTGCCAGTAGTATGCCGTACCAAGAGACCCAGTACTTC. Full variable domain (missing parts from reference TRBV19 and TRBJ2-5): DGGITQSPKYLFRKEGQNVTLSCEQNLNHDAMYWYRQDPGQGLRLIYYSQIVNDFQKGDIAEGYSVSREKKESFPLTVTSAQKNPTAFYLCASSMPYQETQYFGPGTRLLVL.

The V and J genes are TRBV4-2 and TRBJ2-7, with 9 positions matching TRBD2. CDR3 length: 18 amino acids. From germline, CDR1 is LGHNA and CDR2 YNFKEQ. The J segment lost 0 bases and the V segment lost 1 base, leaving 10 bases of the junction unmatched. CDR3 bases: TGTGCCAGCAGCCAAGTAGCGGGAGTCGGCGGGAGCTCCTACGAGCAGTACTTC. This encodes CASSQVAGVGGSSYEQYF.

This clonotype was observed many times. The chain has TRBV28 and TRBJ2-4; TRBD2 agrees at 7 bases. In germline, CDR1 is MDHEN, CDR2 SYDVKM. The CDR3 is 14 amino acids. Trimming removed 3 bases from V and 6 bases from J; junction bases left unmatched: 5. The CDR3 loop is CASSFSGLLNIQYF. In DNA, the CDR3 is TGTGCCAGCAGTTTCTCGGGACTATTAAACATTCAGTACTTC.

The table lists this clonotype with a few counts. V usage is TRBV6-1 and J usage is TRBJ1-2; no firm D call. Germline V gene data show CDR1 as MNHNS and CDR2 as SASEGT. V lost 6 bases, J lost 2 bases, and 4 bases lay in between. The CDR3 length is 11 residues. The CDR3 DNA is TGTGCCAGCAGGGAGAACTATGGCTACACCTTC. Its translation is CASRENYGYTF.

This clonotype was found a few times. The genes are TRBV3-1 and TRBJ2-7, with D tentatively TRBD2 (6 bases). This CDR3 spans 16 amino acids. Germline values: CDR1 LGHDT, CDR2 YNNKEL (reference sequence). V lost 0 bases to trimming and J lost 3 bases, with 15 bases between them. The CDR3 sequence: CASSQEETSIFYEQYF. CDR3 nucleotide sequence: TGTGCCAGCAGCCAAGAAGAGACTAGTATTTTCTACGAGCAGTACTTC.

The V call is TRBV2, the J call TRBJ2-5, with TRBD2 matching 13 bases. The CDR3 loop spans 13 amino acids. The V segment lost 6 bases and the J segment 9 bases; nucleotides outside the gene matches: 4. The germline gives CDR1 SNHLY, CDR2 FYNNEI. CDR3 residues: CASRTGTSGAQYF. The CDR3 DNA is TGTGCCAGCAGGACGGGGACTAGCGGGGCCCAGTACTTC. Together with reference TRBV2 and TRBJ2-5, the CDR3 gives the full variable domain: EPEVTQTPSHQVTQMGQEVILRCVPISNHLYFYWYRQILGQKVEFLVSFYNNEISEKSEIFDDQFSVERPDGSNFTLKIRSTKLEDSAMYFCASRTGTSGAQYFGPGTRLLVL.

This clonotype was observed many times. This chain connects TRBV28 to TRBJ1-5; 7 nucleotides match TRBD1. Germline V CDR1 and CDR2: MDHEN, SYDVKM. The CDR3 covers 16 residues. In DNA, the CDR3 is TGTTCATCCGGACCCGGGACAGCTTATAGCAATCAGCCCCAGCATTTT. It encodes CSSGPGTAYSNQPQHF.

This clonotype was seen only a few times. The V gene is TRBV6-5, the J gene TRBJ2-1; D is perhaps TRBD1 (6 bases). The CDR3 covers 15 residues. CDR1 and CDR2 (germline): MNHEY, SVGAGI. Between the trimmed V and J ends, which lost 2 bases and 4 bases, there was a span of 12 bases. The CDR3 DNA follows: TGTGCCAGCAGTTACGGGAGAACAGGGTACAATGAGCAGTTCTTC. This codes for CASSYGRTGYNEQFF.

This clonotype was seen repeatedly, ten times or more. CDR3 in amino acids: CASSSGFIFGSTDTQYF. For the CDR3, the DNA is TGTGCCAGCAGCTCGGGGTTCATTTTTGGTAGCACAGATACGCAGTATTTT. V usage is TRBV7-9 and J usage is TRBJ2-3; a possible D gene is TRBD2 (5 bases). The length of the CDR3 is 17 residues. Germline lookup yields CDR1 SEHNR and CDR2 FQNEAQ (reference sequence). V gave up 4 bases and J gave up 0 bases, with 17 bases separating them.

A note on this clonotype: At one of its ends the junction is not consistent with the germline gene, which may arise from a read error. The V gene is TRBV7-7, the J gene TRBJ2-2; D is uncertain. CDR1 and CDR2 (germline): SSHAT, FNYEAQ (reference sequence). This CDR3 contains 16 residues. CDR3 coding DNA: TGTGCTAGCAGCCCCCTGACGGTAGTCATGGCCGGGGAGCTGTTTTTT. Translated: CASSPLTVVMAGELFF.

This clonotype was recorded many times. The chain carries TRBV19 and TRBJ2-1, with 10 bases aligning to TRBD1. The V and J ends lost 5 bases and 7 bases, in that order; junction bases with no gene match: 11. CDR3 length equals 16 residues. The germline V gene has CDR1 LNHDA and CDR2 SQIVND (reference sequence). The CDR3 reads CASSVPGTGVWNEQFF. The CDR3 nucleotides read TGTGCCAGTAGTGTCCCCGGGACAGGGGTCTGGAATGAGCAGTTCTTC.

DNA of the CDR3: TGTGCCAGCAGCCAAAGGCTGGGGGCGGAGACCCAGTACTTC. Encoded protein: CASSQRLGAETQYF. V gene TRBV14 combines with J gene TRBJ2-5; possible D gene TRBD1, 6 bases. V was trimmed by 2 bases and J by 5 bases, leaving 12 bases between them. CDR1 is SGHDN, CDR2 FVKESK, per germline. The CDR3 loop spans 14 amino acids.

This clonotype has ten or more counts. The chain recombines TRBV7-2 with TRBJ2-1; 9 bases agree with TRBD2. CDR3 size: 16 residues. The trim removed 1 base at V and 8 bases at J, leaving 9 bases unmatched. Germline CDR1 and CDR2: SGHTA and FQGNSA. Here the CDR3 DNA reads TGTGCCAGCAGCTTAGTTGTACAGGGCGGGGGGGATGAGCAGTTCTTC. Encoded protein: CASSLVVQGGGDEQFF. The whole variable domain, filled in from reference TRBV7-2 and TRBJ2-1, reads GAGVSQSPSNKVTEKGKDVELRCDPISGHTALYWYRQSLGQGLEFLIYFQGNSAPDKSGLPSDRFSAERTGGSVSTLTIQRTQQEDSAVYLCASSLVVQGGGDEQFFGPGTRLTVL.

The table lists this clonotype with many counts. The chain couples TRBV5-1 to TRBJ2-3; D gene unclear. CDR1 SGHRS and CDR2 YFSETQ come from the germline V gene. This CDR3 contains 14 residues. V was pared by 1 base and J by 0 bases, with 6 bases between. In nucleotides, the CDR3 is TGCGCCAGCAGCTTGTTGTCTAGCACAGATACGCAGTATTTT. Protein sequence: CASSLLSSTDTQYF.

This clonotype has just a few counts. In DNA form, the CDR3 reads TGTGCCAGTAGGTCGCACTCGGACAGAGCGGCTGGCTACACCTTC. It translates to CASRSHSDRAAGYTF. The chain employs TRBV19 and TRBJ1-2; perhaps TRBD1 as D (6 bases). The ends were cut back, 6 bases at V and 7 bases at J, with 21 bases in the middle. The CDR3 runs 15 residues. Germline CDR1 reads LNHDA; CDR2 reads SQIVND (reference sequence).

V gene TRBV7-9 combines with J gene TRBJ2-5; D unresolved. Germline CDR1 and CDR2: SEHNR and FQNEAQ (reference sequence). The ends were cut back, 4 bases at V and 0 bases at J, with 15 bases in the middle. CDR3 length equals 16 residues. As DNA, the CDR3 is TGTGCCAGCAGCTACGATGGGTGGACGGACCAAGAGACCCAGTACTTC. Translated: CASSYDGWTDQETQYF. The full variable domain, its missing parts supplied by reference TRBV7-9 and TRBJ2-5, is DTGVSQNPRHKITKRGQNVTFRCDPISEHNRLYWYRQTLGQGPEFLTYFQNEAQLEKSRLLSDRFSAERPKGSFSTLEIQRTEQGDSAMYLCASSYDGWTDQETQYFGPGTRLLVL.

The rearrangement links TRBV6-1 to TRBJ2-1; D remains unclear. Germline CDR1 and CDR2: MNHNS and SASEGT. V was pared by 6 bases and J by 4 bases, with 13 bases between. This CDR3 has 14 amino acids. The DNA for the CDR3 is TGTGCCAGCAGCCCCAAGACATATTACAATGAGCAGTTCTTC. This translates into CASSPKTYYNEQFF.

This clonotype showed up just a few times. V and J are TRBV20-1 and TRBJ1-5; D uncertain. Germline CDR1 is DFQATT and CDR2 is SNEGSKA (reference sequence). CDR3 size: 13 residues. Trimming shortened V by 3 bases and J by 7 bases, and 13 bases separated the two germline ends. CDR3 nucleotides: TGCAGTGCTAGGCCCACCGCCGGGCAGCCCCAGCATTTT. This translates into CSARPTAGQPQHF.

Ten or more counts support this clonotype. V gene TRBV3-1 combines with J gene TRBJ2-1; D might be TRBD1 (6 bases). The CDR3 extends over 16 amino acids. CDR1 and CDR2 from the germline V gene are LGHDT and YNNKEL (reference sequence). Trimming took off 1 base at V and 2 bases at J, with 12 bases between the two ends. CDR3: CASSQAGAHTYNEQFF. CDR3 coding DNA: TGTGCCAGCAGCCAAGCAGGGGCCCATACCTACAATGAGCAGTTCTTC.

The chain joins TRBV6-1 to TRBJ2-2; D might be TRBD1 (6 bases). Germline lookup yields CDR1 MNHNS and CDR2 SASEGT. The CDR3 spans 15 residues. Trimming removed 6 bases from V and 3 bases from J, with 14 bases in between. The chain's CDR3 is CASRATGGYTGELFF. In DNA, the CDR3 is TGTGCCAGCAGAGCGACAGGTGGCTACACCGGGGAGCTGTTTTTT.

The rearrangement uses TRBV4-2 and TRBJ1-3; D is possibly TRBD1 (5 bases). This CDR3 has 14 residues. The ends were cut back, 3 bases at V and 2 bases at J, with 8 bases in the middle. Germline V gives CDR1 LGHNA, CDR2 YNFKEQ. CDR3 bases: TGTGCCAGCAGCCATGAGGGGACTGGAAACACCATATATTTT. Encoded protein: CASSHEGTGNTIYF.

The sample holds many counts of this clonotype. The V call is TRBV12-3 or TRBV12-4, the J call TRBJ1-6, with 7 bases fitting TRBD1. V gave up 3 bases and J gave up 3 bases; unmatched junction bases: 2. The CDR3 has 15 amino acids. This CDR3 reads CASSFPGGYNSPLHF. The CDR3 nucleotides read TGTGCCAGCAGTTTTCCAGGGGGCTATAATTCACCCCTCCACTTT.

This clonotype was seen many times. V is TRBV27 and J is TRBJ1-5; TRBD1 is a possible D gene (5 bases). In germline, CDR1 is MNHEY, CDR2 SMNVEV (reference sequence). The V end lost 5 bases, the J end lost 7 bases, and 18 bases lay between the germline ends. The CDR3 is made up of 15 amino acids. The CDR3 nucleotides read TGTGCCAGCAGTCCCCTGACCGGGACCGGGCAGCCCCAGCATTTT. Protein sequence: CASSPLTGTGQPQHF.